These 9 T cell receptor beta chains originate from one sample sequenced in a study of T cells in Graves' hyperthyroidism and ophthalmopathy. RNA transcripts provided the source from which TCR beta CDR3 regions were amplified. RT-PCR in the first round (using the HTBI primer set) targeted the TCR CDR3. TCRdb analysed the multiplex PCR reads with MiXCR anew, one entry per CDR3 protein. Of 200,000 to 250,000 distinct CDR3 sequences listed, approximately 20% are singletons. Input material: blood. The receptors here all came from a man aged 35-49 years with Graves' hyperthyroidism.

This clonotype was seen repeatedly, ten times or more. The J gene is TRBJ1-3, the V gene TRBV10-3; TRBD1 might be the D (5 bases). V gave up 5 bases and J gave up 2 bases, with 10 bases separating them. CDR3 length: 14 amino acids. Germline CDR1 and CDR2: ENHRY and SYGVKD. The CDR3 loop is CAISKDSTGNTIYF. CDR3 bases: TGTGCCATCAGTAAAGACAGTACTGGAAACACCATATATTTT.

This clonotype turned up a few times. It may be a read error: a sequence one base away is much more abundant. The V call is TRBV6-2 or TRBV6-3, the J call TRBJ2-3; 9 bases line up with TRBD2. From germline, CDR1 is MNHEY and CDR2 SVGEGT. The CDR3 loop spans 17 amino acids. The junction had 6 bases not matched to a gene; V was cut back by 0 bases and J by 2 bases. CDR3 sequence (DNA): TGTGCCAGCAGTTACTCGGGACTAGCTCCGGACACAGATACGCAGTATTTT. It specifies CASSYSGLAPDTDTQYF.

This clonotype was counted ten times or more. The chain is built from TRBV7-2 and TRBJ2-7; D is possibly TRBD2 (6 bases). The germline gives CDR1 SGHTA, CDR2 FQGNSA. V was cut by 4 bases and J by 2 bases, with 18 bases left in between. The CDR3 is 16 amino acids. CDR3: CASSYRGGANAYEQYF. Written as DNA, the CDR3 is TGTGCCAGCAGCTACCGGGGAGGCGCTAACGCCTACGAGCAGTACTTC. Supplemented by reference TRBV7-2 and TRBJ2-7, the full variable domain reads GAGVSQSPSNKVTEKGKDVELRCDPISGHTALYWYRQSLGQGLEFLIYFQGNSAPDKSGLPSDRFSAERTGGSVSTLTIQRTQQEDSAVYLCASSYRGGANAYEQYFGPGTRLTVT.

This clonotype has ten or more counts. The genes are TRBV20-1 and TRBJ1-2; 8 bases line up with TRBD1. The CDR3 covers 14 residues. Germline lookup yields CDR1 DFQATT and CDR2 SNEGSKA (reference sequence). J lost 4 bases, V lost 6 bases, and 10 bases had no gene match. The CDR3 region has the DNA TGCAGTGCCCCCCAGGGGGCTGGAGGCTATGGCTACACCTTC. This gives the protein CSAPQGAGGYGYTF.

This clonotype was observed many times. The CDR3, as DNA: TGTGCCAGCAGCCCCAACCCGGGACAGGGAACCTACGAGCAGTACTTC. Translating it yields CASSPNPGQGTYEQYF. The genes are TRBV28 and TRBJ2-7; TRBD1 aligns across 9 bases. Looked up from germline, CDR1 is MDHEN and CDR2 is SYDVKM. The CDR3 has 16 residues. With 6 bases clipped from V and 2 bases from J, the junction kept 11 bases outside the gene matches.

This clonotype has ten or more counts. This chain links TRBV20-1 with TRBJ2-5; the match to TRBD1 covers 9 bases. This CDR3 spans 13 amino acids. Germline V gene lookup returns CDR1 DFQATT and CDR2 SNEGSKA (reference sequence). V shed 5 bases, J shed 3 bases, and the junction held 4 bases outside the gene matches. CDR3 residues: CSAPGQGKETQYF. The DNA for the CDR3 is TGCAGTGCTCCCGGACAGGGGAAAGAGACCCAGTACTTC.

This clonotype was detected many times. The chain uses TRBV7-2 and TRBJ2-1, with a tentative D call TRBD2 (7 bases). CDR1 is SGHTA and CDR2 is FQGNSA in the germline V gene. The CDR3 extends over 15 amino acids. V was cut by 5 bases and J by 6 bases, with 17 bases left in between. CDR3 DNA sequence: TGTGCCAGCAGCACCTTTTTGGGGGGGCCCAATGAGCAGTTCTTC. This gives the protein CASSTFLGGPNEQFF.

This clonotype has only a few counts. The chain uses TRBV25-1 and TRBJ2-1, with TRBD1 matching over 12 bases. V dropped 3 bases and J dropped 9; count of bases not matched to a gene: 12. Per germline, CDR1 MGHDK and CDR2 SYGVNS. This CDR3 is 17 amino acids long. DNA of the CDR3: TGTGCCAGCAGTGAGGCCGACCGGGACAGGGGGCATGGTGAGCAGTTCTTC. Protein sequence: CASSEADRDRGHGEQFF.

J is TRBJ2-7 and V is TRBV2, with 8 bases that match TRBD2. The V and J ends lost 5 bases and 1 base, in that order; junction bases with no gene match: 10. The CDR3 is made up of 16 amino acids. From germline, CDR1 is SNHLY and CDR2 FYNNEI. CDR3 DNA sequence: TGTGCCAGCAGTAGGACTAGCCGAGGTGCTTCCTACGAGCAGTACTTC. It specifies CASSRTSRGASYEQYF. The variable domain in full, with the rest retrieved from reference TRBV2 and TRBJ2-7, is EPEVTQTPSHQVTQMGQEVILRCVPISNHLYFYWYRQILGQKVEFLVSFYNNEISEKSEIFDDQFSVERPDGSNFTLKIRSTKLEDSAMYFCASSRTSRGASYEQYFGPGTRLTVT.